This TCR beta chain was sequenced during a study of blood T cell repertoires in COVID-19. Study-level information: Samples representing acute and convalescent COVID-19 were sourced from the United States, Italy and Spain. PBMCs, B-cell-depleted T cells, or T cells were the source of the cDNA or gDNA that made up the material.

Source study methods: Amplification from reference gene primers served as the basis for estimated nucleated cell counts. Clones were sequenced by immunoSEQ multiplex PCR, and TCRdb holds only the in-frame ones, with some missing. The V and J calls and clone size were taken over from that table, and D and trimming were inferred from the DNA. The table includes roughly 140,000 clones, more than 65% detected once. Sequences were obtained from peripheral blood. The receptor's source is a human donor in a cohort sampled during active COVID-19.

Here the CDR3 reads CASSPPGSQGNEQYF. In DNA, the CDR3 is TGTGCCAGCAGTCCGCCGGGATCTCAGGGGAACGAGCAGTACTTC. This chain links TRBV6-6 with TRBJ2-7; a possible D gene is TRBD1 (6 bases). Trimming took 5 bases from V and 5 from J, leaving 19 bases between them. Germline lookup yields CDR1 MNHNY and CDR2 SVGAGI (reference sequence). The CDR3 sequence is 15 residues long.